This entry lists 14 T cell receptor beta chains sequenced from one sample in a study of Ad26.COV2.S vaccination and SARS-CoV-2 variants. The treatment: some 19 received Ad26.COV2.S at low or high dose, single or two shots; a few received placebo; per-sample allocation not given. At day 63 after the first vaccine or placebo injection, samples were drawn. Method: immunoSEQ multiplex PCR; TCRdb's copy keeps in-frame clones and lacks some. In the table there are 400,000 to 450,000 clones, 90% of which are singletons. The specimen comprised peripheral blood, sampled in a trial of Ad26.COV2.S vaccine versus placebo. These receptors came from a person aged 18-60 years who received the Ad26.COV2.S COVID-19 vaccine or a placebo.

In nucleotides, the CDR3 is TGCAGCGTTGAATGGCTAGCGGGAGGGCCCGGTAGTGAGCAGTTCTTC. It is translated as CSVEWLAGGPGSEQFF. The genes are TRBV29-1 and TRBJ2-1; TRBD2 matches at 12 bases. Germline-derived CDR1 and CDR2 are SQVTM and ANQGSEA. The CDR3 has 16 residues. The V segment lost 2 bases and the J segment 9 bases; nucleotides outside the gene matches: 11.

The chain employs TRBV27 and TRBJ2-7; the D gene could be TRBD1 or TRBD2 (5 bases each). Germline V CDR1 and CDR2: MNHEY, SMNVEV (reference sequence). The CDR3 is made up of 15 amino acids. Trimming took 3 bases from V and 2 from J, leaving 14 bases between them. The CDR3 loop reads CASSFSLGAPYEQYF. CDR3 sequence (DNA): TGTGCCAGCAGTTTTTCCCTCGGGGCTCCCTACGAGCAGTACTTC.

The chain is built from TRBV7-2 and TRBJ2-5, with 10 bases lining up with TRBD2. J gave up 5 bases and V 5 bases, and 11 bases lay outside the gene matches. CDR1 is SGHTA, CDR2 FQGNSA, per germline. The CDR3 consists of 16 residues. The CDR3 loop is CASSASGTSAAETQYF. Written as DNA, the CDR3 is TGTGCCAGCAGCGCGTCCGGGACTAGCGCGGCCGAGACCCAGTACTTC.

This rearrangement joins TRBV5-4 to TRBJ2-1, with 13 bases matching TRBD2. The CDR3 consists of 16 residues. The ends lost 4 bases at V and 8 bases at J; junction bases unmatched: 9. Germline V lookup: CDR1 SGHNT, CDR2 YYREEE (reference sequence). The CDR3 coding sequence is TGTGCCAGCAGCGCAGGACTAGCGGGAGATAGTTATGAGCAGTTCTTC. This encodes CASSAGLAGDSYEQFF. Looking up the rest from reference TRBV5-4 and TRBJ2-1 gives the full variable domain: ETGVTQSPTHLIKTRGQQVTLRCSSQSGHNTVSWYQQALGQGPQFIFQYYREEENGRGNFPPRFSGLQFPNYSSELNVNALELDDSALYLCASSAGLAGDSYEQFFGPGTRLTVL.

The J gene is TRBJ2-6, the V gene TRBV5-1; 7 bases line up with TRBD1. CDR1 and CDR2 from the germline V gene are SGHRS and YFSETQ. With V trimmed by 4 bases and J by 0 bases, 10 bases remained unmatched. This CDR3 spans 18 amino acids. The CDR3 loop reads CASSLNRDRLSGANVLTF. In nucleotides, the CDR3 is TGCGCCAGCAGCCTAAACCGGGACAGACTCTCTGGGGCCAACGTCCTGACTTTC.

This clone was detected only once. J is TRBJ2-3 and V is TRBV5-1; no clear D. Trimming cost V 5 bases and J 5 bases, with 18 bases left between them. The germline gives CDR1 SGHRS, CDR2 YFSETQ. CDR3 length: 15 residues. CDR3 residues: CASSRTGGERDTQYF. CDR3 sequence (DNA): TGCGCCAGCAGTCGGACGGGCGGTGAGCGAGATACGCAGTATTTT.

V is TRBV4-3 and J is TRBJ1-2; D gene uncertain. Germline-derived CDR1 and CDR2 are LGHNA and YSLEER. Trimming took 4 bases from V and 0 from J, leaving 12 bases between them. This CDR3 comprises 15 residues. The CDR3 coding sequence is TGCGCCAGCAGCCTCACAAGTCAGGCTAACTATGGCTACACCTTC. It yields the protein CASSLTSQANYGYTF.

This clone has a single count. This chain connects TRBV7-9 to TRBJ2-7; 8 bases fit TRBD2. Trimming removed 1 base from V and 1 base from J; junction bases left unmatched: 3. The CDR3 length is 15 residues. The germline CDR1 and CDR2 sequences are SEHNR and FQNEAQ (reference sequence). CDR3 bases: TGTGCCAGCAGCTTAGTGGCTAGCGGGTCCTACGAGCAGTACTTC. Encoded protein: CASSLVASGSYEQYF.

The V call is TRBV29-1, the J call TRBJ1-6, with no clear D. Trimming removed 4 bases at V and 3 bases at J, with 7 bases between. Germline CDR1 SQVTM, CDR2 ANQGSEA. This CDR3 has 13 amino acids. Here the CDR3 reads CSVAGDYNSPLHF. The CDR3 DNA is TGCAGCGTTGCGGGTGACTATAATTCACCCCTCCACTTT.

The chain is built from TRBV7-9 and TRBJ1-4; D not certain. The germline V gene encodes CDR1 SEHNR and CDR2 FQNEAQ (reference sequence). V was pared by 6 bases and J by 4 bases, with 12 bases between. The CDR3 totals 14 residues. In nucleotides, the CDR3 is TGTGCCAGCAGACTTAGCGACCATAATGAAAAACTGTTTTTT. Amino acid sequence: CASRLSDHNEKLFF.

This clone was seen only a few times. The gene calls are TRBV28 and TRBJ2-7; 7 bases are a match to TRBD1. Trimming removed 5 bases from V and 1 base from J; junction bases left unmatched: 2. The CDR3 spans 13 residues. The germline gives CDR1 MDHEN, CDR2 SYDVKM. The CDR3 sequence: CASSPGQSYEQYF. The DNA of the CDR3 is TGTGCCAGCAGTCCGGGACAGTCCTACGAGCAGTACTTC.

This chain uses TRBV7-9 with TRBJ2-7; D unclear. With 6 bases removed from V and 4 bases from J, the gap between germline ends came to 16 bases. This CDR3 comprises 14 residues. The germline V gene has CDR1 SEHNR and CDR2 FQNEAQ (reference sequence). The CDR3: CASRRKLFIYEQYF. The CDR3 DNA reads as TGTGCCAGCAGACGAAAATTGTTCATTTACGAGCAGTACTTC. Looking up the rest from reference TRBV7-9 and TRBJ2-7 gives the full variable domain: DTGVSQNPRHKITKRGQNVTFRCDPISEHNRLYWYRQTLGQGPEFLTYFQNEAQLEKSRLLSDRFSAERPKGSFSTLEIQRTEQGDSAMYLCASRRKLFIYEQYFGPGTRLTVT.

The chain is built from TRBV7-2 and TRBJ2-1, with D possibly being TRBD1 (6 bases). Germline CDR1 is SGHTA and CDR2 is FQGNSA. Between the trimmed V and J ends, which lost 5 bases and 1 base, there was a span of 9 bases. The length of the CDR3 is 14 residues. DNA for the CDR3: TGTGCCAGCAGCCCACAGGGTTCCTACAATGAGCAGTTCTTC. It codes for CASSPQGSYNEQFF. The full variable domain, rest sourced from reference TRBV7-2 and TRBJ2-1, is GAGVSQSPSNKVTEKGKDVELRCDPISGHTALYWYRQSLGQGLEFLIYFQGNSAPDKSGLPSDRFSAERTGGSVSTLTIQRTQQEDSAVYLCASSPQGSYNEQFFGPGTRLTVL.

The chain combines TRBV6-4 with TRBJ1-2, with D perhaps matching TRBD1 (6 bases). V was shortened by 0 bases and J by 2 bases, with 13 bases between the two germline ends. Per the germline V gene, CDR1 is MRHNA and CDR2 is SNTAGT. The CDR3 sequence is 16 residues long. The CDR3: CASSDSGRGGNYGYTF. The CDR3 coding sequence is TGTGCCAGCAGTGACTCGGGGAGAGGGGGGAACTATGGCTACACCTTC.